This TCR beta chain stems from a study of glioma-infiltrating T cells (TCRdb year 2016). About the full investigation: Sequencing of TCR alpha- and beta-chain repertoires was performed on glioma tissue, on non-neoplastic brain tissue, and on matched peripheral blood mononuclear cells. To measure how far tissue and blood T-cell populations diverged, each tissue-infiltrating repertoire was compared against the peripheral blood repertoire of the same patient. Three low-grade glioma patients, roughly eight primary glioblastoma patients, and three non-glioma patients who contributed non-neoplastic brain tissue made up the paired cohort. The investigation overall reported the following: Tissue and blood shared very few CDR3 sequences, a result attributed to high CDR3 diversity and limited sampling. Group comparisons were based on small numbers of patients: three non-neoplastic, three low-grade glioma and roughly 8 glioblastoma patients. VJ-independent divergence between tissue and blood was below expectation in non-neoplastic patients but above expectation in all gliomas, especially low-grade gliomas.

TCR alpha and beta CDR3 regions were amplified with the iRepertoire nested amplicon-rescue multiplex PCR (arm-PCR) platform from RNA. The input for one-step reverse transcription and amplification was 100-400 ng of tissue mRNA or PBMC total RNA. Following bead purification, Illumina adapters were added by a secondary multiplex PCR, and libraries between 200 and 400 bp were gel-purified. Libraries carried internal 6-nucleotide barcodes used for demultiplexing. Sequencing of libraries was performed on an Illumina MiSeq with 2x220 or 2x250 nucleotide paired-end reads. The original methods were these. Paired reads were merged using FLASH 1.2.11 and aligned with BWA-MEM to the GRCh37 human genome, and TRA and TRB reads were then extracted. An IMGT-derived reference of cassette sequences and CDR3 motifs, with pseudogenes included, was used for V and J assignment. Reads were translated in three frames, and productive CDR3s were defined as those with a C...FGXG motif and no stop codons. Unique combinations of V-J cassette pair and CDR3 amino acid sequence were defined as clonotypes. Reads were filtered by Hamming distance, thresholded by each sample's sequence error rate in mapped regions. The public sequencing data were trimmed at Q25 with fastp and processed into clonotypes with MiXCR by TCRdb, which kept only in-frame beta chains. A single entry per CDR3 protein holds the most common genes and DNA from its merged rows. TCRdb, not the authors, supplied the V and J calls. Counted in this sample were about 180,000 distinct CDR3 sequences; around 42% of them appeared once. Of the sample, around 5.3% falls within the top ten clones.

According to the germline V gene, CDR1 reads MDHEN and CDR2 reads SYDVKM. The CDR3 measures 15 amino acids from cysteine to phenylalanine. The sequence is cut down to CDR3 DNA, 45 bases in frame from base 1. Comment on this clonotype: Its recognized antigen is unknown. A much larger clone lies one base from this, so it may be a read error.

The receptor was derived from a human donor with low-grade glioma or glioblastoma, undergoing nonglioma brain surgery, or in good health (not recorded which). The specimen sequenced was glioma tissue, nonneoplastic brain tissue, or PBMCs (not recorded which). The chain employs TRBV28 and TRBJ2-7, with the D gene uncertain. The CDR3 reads CASSLYAKSSYKQYF. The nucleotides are TGTGCCAGCAGTTTATATGCAAAGTCCAGCTACAAGCAGTACTTC.